This T cell receptor (beta chain) was recorded in a study of vaccination and CD4 T cells after COVID-19. Looking at the study overall: The interval from dose two to post-vaccine sampling had a median of about 72 days, and it ranged from 14 to 241.

The assay that was used to sequence DNA from cultured CD4+ T cells was the Oncomine TCR Beta short-read assay. DNA came from CD4+ T cells after culture. One entry per CDR3 protein results from TCRdb running MiXCR on the PCR reads. The sample contains 13,000 to 15,000 distinct CDR3 sequences, around two fifths of which appear only once. Documented treatment: roughly ten-day PBMC culture with coronavirus spike peptide pools or control peptides (ViraFEST assay). Concerning this clonotype: Its antigen is still unknown.

CDR1 and CDR2 (germline): MNHEY, SVGEGT. The CDR3 has 14 residues. V gave up 3 bases and J gave up 8 bases, with 15 bases separating them. The sequencing input was CD4+ T cells from blood, cultured in vitro. The chain joins TRBV6-2 or TRBV6-3 to TRBJ2-3; D perhaps matches TRBD2 (5 bases). The receptor's source is a human donor who had recovered from COVID-19. CDR3 bases: TGTGCCAGCAGTTATAGTCCCACCGCGGGTACGCAGTATTTT. It is translated as CASSYSPTAGTQYF.